This T cell receptor beta chain was profiled in a study of CD8 T cells in ankylosing spondylitis (dated by TCRdb to about 2017). Regarding the research as a whole: The study set out to find disease-linked TCR variants by profiling T cell receptor beta repertoires in ankylosing spondylitis patients and healthy donors. In total, the full study cohort was made up of roughly 100 healthy donors and some 26 ankylosing spondylitis patients. Peripheral blood samples were taken, and synovial fluid was additionally collected from ankylosing spondylitis patients.

CDR1 and CDR2 are drawn from the germline V gene: SGHRS, YFSETQ. From the cysteine up to the phenylalanine, the CDR3 has a length of 14 residues. The read is trimmed to its CDR3 DNA, 42 bases read in frame from base 1. The V and J ends are trimmed by 2 bases and 6 bases, leaving 11 bases between them. TCRdb names Illumina HiSeq 2500 as the instrument used. TCR beta libraries were prepared by quantitative 5'-RACE with molecular barcodes. As for the authors' bioinformatics: A new computational method, built on a probabilistic model of VDJ rearrangement, was used to identify disease-linked TCR variants. TCRdb's own reprocessing of the public reads used fastp at Q25 and MiXCR and kept productive beta chains. Rows with a matching CDR3 protein are joined into one entry that keeps the most common DNA and genes. In this record, the V and J calls reflect TCRdb's handling and not the investigators' own analysis. The sample contains 250,000 to 300,000 distinct CDR3 sequences, roughly 20% of them found a single time. The biggest ten clones account for less than 9% of the sample.

Broader findings and caveats from the paper: Some TCR beta motif variants had previously been reported in synovial fluid and blood of reactive arthritis patients, which suggested common disease-initiation mechanisms. According to the report, matched synovial fluid samples from ankylosing spondylitis patients were significantly enriched for the disease-linked clones. A TCR beta motif of several highly homologous amino acid variants appeared characteristic of blood from ankylosing spondylitis patients. The disease-linked clones had a CD8+ phenotype and were found at relatively low frequencies in peripheral blood.

The sample holds a few counts of this clonotype. What antigen it recognizes has not been identified. Nothing much larger sits one base from this clone, and base qualities are not available. In this chain, TRBV5-1 is recombined with TRBJ2-2, with no confident D gene call. This TCR was sampled from a male donor with ankylosing spondylitis or in good health (not recorded which). Sequencing was performed on blood, either unsorted or a sorted T cell fraction (not recorded which). The DNA sequence reads TGCGCCAGCAGCTTCAGAGGTAGTGCCGGGGAGCTGTTTTTT. Its coded protein is CASSFRGSAGELFF.